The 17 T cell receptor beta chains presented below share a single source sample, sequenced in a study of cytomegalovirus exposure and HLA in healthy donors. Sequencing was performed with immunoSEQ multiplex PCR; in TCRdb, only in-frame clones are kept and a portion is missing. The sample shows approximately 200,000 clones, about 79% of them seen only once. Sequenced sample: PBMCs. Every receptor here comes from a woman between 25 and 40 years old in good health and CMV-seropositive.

The CDR3 sequence: CASSPTSGTRPDTQYF. The CDR3 DNA is TGTGCCAGCTCACCGACTAGCGGGACTAGACCAGATACGCAGTATTTT. The V call is TRBV18, the J call TRBJ2-3; 11 bases fit TRBD2. CDR1 KGHSH and CDR2 LQKENI come from the germline V gene. This CDR3 has 16 residues. The V segment lost 3 bases and the J segment 4 bases; nucleotides outside the gene matches: 6.

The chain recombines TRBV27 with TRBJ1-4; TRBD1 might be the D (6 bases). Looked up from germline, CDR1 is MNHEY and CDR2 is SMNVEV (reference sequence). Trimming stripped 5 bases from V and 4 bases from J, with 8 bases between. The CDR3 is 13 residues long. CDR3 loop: CASSLRGNEKLFF. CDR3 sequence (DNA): TGTGCCAGCAGTCTCAGGGGTAATGAAAAACTGTTTTTT.

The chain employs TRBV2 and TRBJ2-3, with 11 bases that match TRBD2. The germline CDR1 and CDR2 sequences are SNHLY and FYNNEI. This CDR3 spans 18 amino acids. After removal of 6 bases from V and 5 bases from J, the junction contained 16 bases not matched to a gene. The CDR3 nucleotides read TGTGCCAGCAGCATAGCGGGAGGGAAACTGCGAGGGGGAGATACGCAGTATTTT. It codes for CASSIAGGKLRGGDTQYF.

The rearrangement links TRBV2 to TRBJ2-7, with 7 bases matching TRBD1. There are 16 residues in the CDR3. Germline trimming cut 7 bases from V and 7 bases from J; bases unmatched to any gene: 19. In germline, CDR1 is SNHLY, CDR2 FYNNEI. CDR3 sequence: CASKNPLDRAQGEQYF. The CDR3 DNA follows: TGTGCCAGCAAGAACCCCCTGGACCGAGCACAGGGGGAGCAGTACTTC.

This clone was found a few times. The CDR3 loop reads CASSLAGDSQPQHF. CDR3 bases: TGCGCCAGCAGCTTGGCGGGGGATTCGCAGCCCCAGCATTTT. The V call is TRBV5-1, the J call TRBJ1-5; tentative D call: TRBD1 (5 bases). Germline CDR1 is SGHRS and CDR2 is YFSETQ. The CDR3 is 14 amino acids. The V end was cut by 0 bases, the J end by 7 bases, with 11 bases between.

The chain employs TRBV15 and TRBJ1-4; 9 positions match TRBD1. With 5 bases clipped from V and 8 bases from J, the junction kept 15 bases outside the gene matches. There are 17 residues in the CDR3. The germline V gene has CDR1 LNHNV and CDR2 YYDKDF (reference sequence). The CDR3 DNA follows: TGTGCCACCAGCCCCATGATACCCGACAGGGGGAACGAAAAACTGTTTTTT. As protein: CATSPMIPDRGNEKLFF.

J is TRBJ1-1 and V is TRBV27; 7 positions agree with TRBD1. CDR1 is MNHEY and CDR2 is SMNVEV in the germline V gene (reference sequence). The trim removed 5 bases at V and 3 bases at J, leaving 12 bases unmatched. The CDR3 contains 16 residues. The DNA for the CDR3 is TGTGCCAGCAGTAAAATCCACCCGGGACAGTACACTGAAGCTTTCTTT. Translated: CASSKIHPGQYTEAFF.

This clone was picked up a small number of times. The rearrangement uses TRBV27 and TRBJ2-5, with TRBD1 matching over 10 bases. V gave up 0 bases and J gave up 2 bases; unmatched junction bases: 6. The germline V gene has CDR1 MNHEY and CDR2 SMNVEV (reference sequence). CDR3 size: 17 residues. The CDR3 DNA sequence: TGTGCCAGCAGTTTATCGGATCGGGACAGGGGACAAGAGACCCAGTACTTC. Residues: CASSLSDRDRGQETQYF.

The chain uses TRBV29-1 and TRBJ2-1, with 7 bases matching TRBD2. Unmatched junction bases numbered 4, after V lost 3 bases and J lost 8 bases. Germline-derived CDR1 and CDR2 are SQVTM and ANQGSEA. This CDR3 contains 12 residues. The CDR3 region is CSVEGGSHEQFF. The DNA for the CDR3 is TGCAGCGTTGAGGGAGGGAGCCATGAGCAGTTCTTC.

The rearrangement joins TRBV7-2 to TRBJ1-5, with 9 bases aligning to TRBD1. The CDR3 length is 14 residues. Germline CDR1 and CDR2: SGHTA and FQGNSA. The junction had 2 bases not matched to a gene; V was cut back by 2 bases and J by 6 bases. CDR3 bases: TGTGCCAGCAGCTTAACAGGGGGCGGTCAGCCCCAGCATTTT. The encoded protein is CASSLTGGGQPQHF.

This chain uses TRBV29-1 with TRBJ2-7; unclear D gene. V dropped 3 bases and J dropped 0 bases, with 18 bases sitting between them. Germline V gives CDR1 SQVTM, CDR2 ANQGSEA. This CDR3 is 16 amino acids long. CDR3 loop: CSVEGGDGKTSYEQYF. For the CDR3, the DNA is TGCAGCGTTGAGGGTGGAGACGGAAAGACCTCCTACGAGCAGTACTTC.

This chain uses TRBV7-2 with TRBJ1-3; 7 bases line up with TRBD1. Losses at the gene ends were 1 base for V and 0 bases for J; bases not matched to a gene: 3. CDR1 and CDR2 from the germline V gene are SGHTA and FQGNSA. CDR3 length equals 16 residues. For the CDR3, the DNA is TGTGCCAGCAGCTTAGGGGGACAGATCTCTGGAAACACCATATATTTT. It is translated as CASSLGGQISGNTIYF. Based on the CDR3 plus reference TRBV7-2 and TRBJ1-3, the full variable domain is GAGVSQSPSNKVTEKGKDVELRCDPISGHTALYWYRQSLGQGLEFLIYFQGNSAPDKSGLPSDRFSAERTGGSVSTLTIQRTQQEDSAVYLCASSLGGQISGNTIYFGEGSWLTVV.

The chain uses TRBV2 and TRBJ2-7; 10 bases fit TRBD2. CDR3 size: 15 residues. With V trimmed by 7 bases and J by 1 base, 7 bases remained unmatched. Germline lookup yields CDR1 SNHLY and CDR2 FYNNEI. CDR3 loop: CASKWLAGVSYEQYF. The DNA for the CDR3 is TGTGCCAGCAAATGGCTAGCGGGAGTGTCCTACGAGCAGTACTTC.

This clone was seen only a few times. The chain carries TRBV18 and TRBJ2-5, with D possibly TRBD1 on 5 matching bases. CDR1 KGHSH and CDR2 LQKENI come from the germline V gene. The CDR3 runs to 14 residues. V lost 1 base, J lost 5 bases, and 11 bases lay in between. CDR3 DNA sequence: TGTGCCAGCTCACCACGTAGGGGAAGGGAGACCCAGTACTTC. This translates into CASSPRRGRETQYF.

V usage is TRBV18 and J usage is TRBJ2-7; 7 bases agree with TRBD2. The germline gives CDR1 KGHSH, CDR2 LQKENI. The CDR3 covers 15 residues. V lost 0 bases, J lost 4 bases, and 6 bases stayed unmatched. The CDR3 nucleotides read TGTGCCAGCTCACCACCGCGGACTAGTCGTTACGAGCAGTACTTC. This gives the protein CASSPPRTSRYEQYF. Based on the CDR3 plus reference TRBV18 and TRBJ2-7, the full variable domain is NAGVMQNPRHLVRRRGQEARLRCSPMKGHSHVYWYRQLPEEGLKFMVYLQKENIIDESGMPKERFSAEFPKEGPSILRIQQVVRGDSAAYFCASSPPRTSRYEQYFGPGTRLTVT.

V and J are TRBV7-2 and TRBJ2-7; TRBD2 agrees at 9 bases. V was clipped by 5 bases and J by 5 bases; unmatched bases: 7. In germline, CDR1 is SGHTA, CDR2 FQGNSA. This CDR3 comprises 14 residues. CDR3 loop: CASSLSGSIDEQYF. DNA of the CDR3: TGTGCCAGCAGCCTTAGCGGGAGTATCGACGAGCAGTACTTC.

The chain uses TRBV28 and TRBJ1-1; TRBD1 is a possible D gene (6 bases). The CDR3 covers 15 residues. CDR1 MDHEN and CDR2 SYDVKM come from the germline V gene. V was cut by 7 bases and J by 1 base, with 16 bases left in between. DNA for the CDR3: TGTGCCAGCACAAAGGGGGACATTTCGAACACTGAAGCTTTCTTT. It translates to CASTKGDISNTEAFF.